Presented here are 16 T cell receptor beta chains from one specimen sequenced in a study of CD8+ T cells in alopecia areata (dated by TCRdb to 2016 to 2019). The library was generated by the immunoSEQ multiplex PCR assay. To provide template for TCR sequencing, every sample had RNA extracted and reverse transcribed into cDNA. TCRdb limited this immuneACCESS table to in-frame rearrangements with V and J called. A share of clones is missing; checked studies link under half to unresolved V genes, and the rest is unexplained. Counted in this sample were approximately 58,000 clones; roughly 45% of them appeared once. The ten top clones hold 51% of the sample. The sample comprised NKG2D-low CD8+ T cells sorted from blood. The cell subset or site label, as the study defines it: sorted CD8+ NKG2D-low blood T cells. Receptors were obtained from a human donor with alopecia areata.

The table lists this clone with a few counts. This rearrangement joins TRBV15 to TRBJ2-7, with D possibly TRBD2 on 7 matching bases. CDR3 length: 14 residues. From germline, CDR1 is LNHNV and CDR2 YYDKDF (reference sequence). The ends were cut back, 4 bases at V and 5 bases at J, with 15 bases in the middle. The CDR3 DNA reads TGTGCCACCAGCATAGGGGGGGCCAGGGACGAGCAGTACTTC. It yields the protein CATSIGGARDEQYF.

This clone was counted only a few times. The chain has TRBV7-9 and TRBJ1-1; D gene ambiguous. Trimming took 7 bases from V and 11 from J, leaving 17 bases between them. This CDR3 has 12 residues. Germline V gives CDR1 SEHNR, CDR2 FQNEAQ (reference sequence). This chain's CDR3 is CASTPVTRDAFF. In nucleotides, the CDR3 is TGTGCCAGCACCCCAGTTACACGAGATGCTTTCTTT.

V and J are TRBV27 and TRBJ2-1, with 7 bases aligning to TRBD1. The CDR3 loop spans 12 amino acids. The J segment lost 6 bases and the V segment lost 5 bases, leaving 1 base of the junction unmatched. Germline lookup yields CDR1 MNHEY and CDR2 SMNVEV (reference sequence). The CDR3, as DNA: TGTGCCAGCAGTAACAGGGGCAATGAGCAGTTCTTC. Protein sequence: CASSNRGNEQFF.

The chain carries TRBV28 and TRBJ1-5, with a tentative D call TRBD1 (6 bases). Per germline, CDR1 MDHEN and CDR2 SYDVKM. The V end was cut by 5 bases, the J end by 0 bases, with 11 bases between. This CDR3 spans 15 amino acids. The CDR3, as DNA: TGTGCCAGCAGTAGGGACATCAATAGCAATCAGCCCCAGCATTTT. Amino acids: CASSRDINSNQPQHF. The entire variable domain, with the rest obtained from reference TRBV28 and TRBJ1-5, is as follows: DVKVTQSSRYLVKRTGEKVFLECVQDMDHENMFWYRQDPGLGLRLIYFSYDVKMKEKGDIPEGYSVSREKKERFSLILESASTNQTSMYLCASSRDINSNQPQHFGDGTRLSIL.

CDR3 nucleotide sequence: TGTGCCAGCAGCCAAGATGCGGGACAAGCCTCCTACGAGCAGTACTTC. The encoded protein is CASSQDAGQASYEQYF. The chain joins TRBV4-2 to TRBJ2-7; D might be TRBD1 or TRBD2, each matching 6 bases. V was cut by 0 bases and J by 0 bases, with 12 bases left in between. In germline, CDR1 is LGHNA, CDR2 YNFKEQ. CDR3 size: 16 residues.

The chain carries TRBV28 and TRBJ2-5; D is perhaps TRBD1 (6 bases). Trimming left V 6 bases short and J 3 bases short, with 14 bases between. The CDR3 is made up of 14 amino acids. Germline CDR1 is MDHEN and CDR2 is SYDVKM. In DNA, the CDR3 is TGTGCCAGCAGCTCATACAGGGATGAAGAGACCCAGTACTTC. This translates into CASSSYRDEETQYF.

The genes are TRBV19 and TRBJ1-5; D possibly corresponds to TRBD1 (5 bases). The germline CDR1 and CDR2 sequences are LNHDA and SQIVND (reference sequence). The CDR3 has 14 residues. V dropped 10 bases and J dropped 3 bases, with 16 bases sitting between them. The CDR3 coding sequence is TGTGCCACACTGGGGACGGCTTACAATCAGCCCCAGCATTTT. Residues: CATLGTAYNQPQHF. Full variable domain (remainder filled in from reference TRBV19 and TRBJ1-5): DGGITQSPKYLFRKEGQNVTLSCEQNLNHDAMYWYRQDPGQGLRLIYYSQIVNDFQKGDIAEGYSVSREKKESFPLTVTSAQKNPTAFYLCATLGTAYNQPQHFGDGTRLSIL.

The chain couples TRBV7-9 to TRBJ1-6, with 8 bases lining up with TRBD1. The CDR3 length is 12 residues. Germline V CDR1 and CDR2: SEHNR, FQNEAQ (reference sequence). V shed 6 bases, J shed 14 bases, and the junction held 6 bases outside the gene matches. DNA of the CDR3: TGTGCCAGCAGTTCGGACAGGGTCACCCTCCACTTT. Translation gives CASSSDRVTLHF.

The chain uses TRBV7-3 and TRBJ2-3; 7 nucleotides match TRBD1. V shed 4 bases and J 1 base; nucleotides not matched to a gene: 2. The CDR3 loop spans 14 amino acids. The germline gives CDR1 SGHTA, CDR2 FQGTGA. CDR3: CASSSGQGTDTQYF. CDR3 coding DNA: TGTGCCAGCAGCTCCGGACAGGGCACAGATACGCAGTATTTT.

The chain employs TRBV4-1 and TRBJ1-3; TRBD1 matches at 7 bases. The V segment lost 0 bases and the J segment 2 bases; nucleotides outside the gene matches: 7. CDR1 and CDR2 from the germline V gene are MGHRA and YSYEKL. CDR3 length equals 17 residues. DNA for the CDR3: TGCGCCAGCAGCCAAGATCGACAGGGACGGCCTGGAAACACCATATATTTT. This encodes CASSQDRQGRPGNTIYF.

The chain is built from TRBV9 and TRBJ1-1; no clear D gene. Trimming shortened V by 4 bases and J by 5 bases, and 18 bases separated the two germline ends. CDR3 length: 15 residues. Germline V gene lookup returns CDR1 SGDLS and CDR2 YYNGEE. The CDR3 DNA is TGTGCCAGCAGCCCCCGGTCCCGGGAAGGAACTGAAGCTTTCTTT. Its translation: CASSPRSREGTEAFF.

The V gene is TRBV5-1, the J gene TRBJ2-7; D is unclear. This CDR3 region has 13 residues. Germline lookup yields CDR1 SGHRS and CDR2 YFSETQ. Trimming stripped 5 bases from V and 2 bases from J, with 11 bases between. CDR3 loop: CASRPGVAYEQYF. The CDR3 DNA sequence: TGCGCCAGCAGACCTGGGGTAGCCTACGAGCAGTACTTC.

This clone was seen only a few times. V and J are TRBV6-1 and TRBJ2-3; D not certain. Trimming left V 6 bases short and J 3 bases short, with 10 bases between. In germline, CDR1 is MNHNS, CDR2 SASEGT. The CDR3 is made up of 13 amino acids. The CDR3 spells CASSVGLTDTQYF. The DNA of the CDR3 is TGTGCCAGCAGCGTAGGTCTTACAGATACGCAGTATTTT.

This clone was detected a few times. The chain has TRBV29-1 and TRBJ1-2; 8 positions agree with TRBD1. Germline CDR1 is SQVTM and CDR2 is ANQGSEA. This CDR3 has 12 residues. The trim removed 5 bases at V and 10 bases at J, leaving 9 bases unmatched. The CDR3 DNA is TGCAGCGTTACGGACAGGGAGGTTTACTACACCTTC. Translating gives CSVTDREVYYTF.

The chain couples TRBV27 to TRBJ2-7; 8 bases map to TRBD2. CDR1 and CDR2 from the germline V gene are MNHEY and SMNVEV (reference sequence). The ends lost 3 bases at V and 3 bases at J; junction bases unmatched: 4. CDR3 length: 14 residues. The CDR3: CASSLTGGGYEQYF. CDR3 sequence (DNA): TGTGCCAGCAGTTTGACCGGGGGGGGCTACGAGCAGTACTTC.

The V and J genes are TRBV7-9 and TRBJ1-2; maybe TRBD1 (6 bases). V was shortened by 6 bases and J by 1 base, with 24 bases between the two germline ends. The CDR3 runs to 18 residues. The germline CDR1 and CDR2 sequences are SEHNR and FQNEAQ (reference sequence). CDR3 protein: CASRLVQGATEINYGYTF. The DNA for the CDR3 is TGTGCCAGCAGACTAGTACAGGGAGCGACAGAAATTAACTATGGCTACACCTTC.